This T cell receptor (beta chain) was retrieved from a study of shared clonotypes between healthy human individuals. Background on the study: Researchers drew samples from two women and a few men aged 18 to 49. CD4 naive cells filled three plates per donor, CD4 memory three, CD8 naive two and CD8 memory one.

Together with CD45RO+ cells, CCR7-negative CD45RA+ TemRA cells were included in CD8 memory. Whole-study results and caveats: Naive subsets usually exceeded memory subsets in estimated richness.

Germline V gene lookup returns CDR1 SEHNR and CDR2 FQNEAQ (reference sequence). V gave up 1 base and J gave up 4 bases, with 5 bases separating them. CDR3 length: 13 residues. As for this clone: The target antigen is unknown.

The method was immunoSEQ multiplex PCR; TCRdb's version includes in-frame clones alone and lacks a portion of them. Among over 300,000 clones listed, about nine tenths were seen once. This receptor was taken from a man younger than 35 in good health. Sequenced input: memory CD8+ T cells sorted from blood. Subset specified: CD45RO+ cells pooled with CCR7-negative TemRA cells. This chain uses TRBV7-9 with TRBJ1-5; D unclear. The chain's CDR3 is CASSLGQNQPQHF. The CDR3 DNA sequence: TGTGCCAGCAGCTTAGGGCAAAATCAGCCCCAGCATTTT. The whole variable domain, remainder taken from reference TRBV7-9 and TRBJ1-5, is DTGVSQNPRHKITKRGQNVTFRCDPISEHNRLYWYRQTLGQGPEFLTYFQNEAQLEKSRLLSDRFSAERPKGSFSTLEIQRTEQGDSAMYLCASSLGQNQPQHFGDGTRLSIL.